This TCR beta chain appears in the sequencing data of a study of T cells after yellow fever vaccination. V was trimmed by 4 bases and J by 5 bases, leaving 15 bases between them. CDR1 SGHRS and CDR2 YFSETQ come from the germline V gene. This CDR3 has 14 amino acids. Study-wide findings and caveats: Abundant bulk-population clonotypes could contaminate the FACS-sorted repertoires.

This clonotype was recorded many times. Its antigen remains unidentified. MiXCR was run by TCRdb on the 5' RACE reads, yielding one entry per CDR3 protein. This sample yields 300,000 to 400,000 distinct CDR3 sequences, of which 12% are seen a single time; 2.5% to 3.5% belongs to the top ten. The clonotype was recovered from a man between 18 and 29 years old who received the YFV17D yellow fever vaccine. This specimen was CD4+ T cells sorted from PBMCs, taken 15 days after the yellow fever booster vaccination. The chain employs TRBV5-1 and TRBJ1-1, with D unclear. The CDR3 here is CASSHGVGGTEAFF. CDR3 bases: TGCGCCAGCAGCCATGGAGTTGGAGGAACTGAAGCTTTCTTT.